The subject of this entry is one TCR beta chain. Its antigen is unknown. The data originate from a study of T cells in Graves' hyperthyroidism and ophthalmopathy. Notes on the study in general: Most thyroid clonotypes with frequency above 0.001 were detected in blood.

The investigators amplified TCR beta CDR3 regions from RNA transcripts. HTBI primers drove first-round RT-PCR of the TCR CDR3. TCRdb re-derived calls from the multiplex PCR reads in MiXCR, one entry per CDR3 protein. This repertoire shows about 600,000 distinct CDR3 sequences, 16% found once; its top ten account for 3% to 4%. Germline CDR1 is MDHEN and CDR2 is SYDVKM. The CDR3 spans 14 residues. V lost 4 bases and J 4 bases, leaving 13 bases between the germline ends. This rearrangement joins TRBV28 to TRBJ1-1; maybe TRBD1 (6 bases). The clonotype was recovered from a middle-aged woman with Graves' ophthalmopathy. The material sequenced was blood. The CDR3 region has the DNA TGTGCCAGCAGTTCAGGGGAGAGGGGCACTGAAGCTTTCTTT. Its protein is CASSSGERGTEAFF.